Presented here are 27 T cell receptor beta chains from one specimen sequenced in a study of T cells in Graves' hyperthyroidism and ophthalmopathy. TCR beta CDR3 sequences were amplified from RNA transcripts. The HTBI primer set served for first-round RT-PCR of the TCR CDR3. TCRdb re-derived calls from the multiplex PCR reads in MiXCR, one entry per CDR3 protein. The sample yields some 340,000 distinct CDR3 sequences, roughly 13% seen once. The sequencing sample was made of blood. The receptors here all came from a woman aged 40 to 50 with Graves' ophthalmopathy.

This clonotype was counted at least ten times. This rearrangement joins TRBV5-5 to TRBJ2-7; D call uncertain. V shed 1 base and J shed 3 bases, with 23 bases lying between them. CDR1 and CDR2 from the germline V gene are SGHKS and YYEKEE (reference sequence). The CDR3 is 18 amino acids. The CDR3 bases are TGTGCCAGCAGCTTGAAAGGCCAGAACCGCTATCTTAGCTACGAGCAGTACTTC. Amino acid sequence: CASSLKGQNRYLSYEQYF.

This clonotype has only a few counts. The chain uses TRBV4-1 and TRBJ2-2; D remains ambiguous. Deletions cut 0 bases from V and 9 bases from J, with 8 bases between. Germline-derived CDR1 and CDR2 are MGHRA and YSYEKL. The CDR3 loop spans 13 amino acids. The CDR3 sequence is CASSQDKYRELFF. The CDR3 DNA follows: TGCGCCAGCAGCCAAGATAAGTACCGGGAGCTGTTTTTT.

Many counts were recorded for this clonotype. The chain recombines TRBV5-4 with TRBJ2-7; TRBD2 aligns across 8 bases. CDR1 is SGHNT and CDR2 is YYREEE in the germline V gene (reference sequence). With 5 bases clipped from V and 0 bases from J, the junction kept 4 bases outside the gene matches. The CDR3 has 14 amino acids. DNA of the CDR3: TGTGCCAGCAGTCTAGCGGGTTCCTCCTACGAGCAGTACTTC. Amino acids: CASSLAGSSYEQYF.

The sample holds a few counts of this clonotype. The chain uses TRBV6-1 and TRBJ2-3, with D tentatively TRBD1 (6 bases). CDR3 size: 14 residues. With 4 bases removed from V and 4 bases from J, the gap between germline ends came to 12 bases. Germline V gives CDR1 MNHNS, CDR2 SASEGT. The DNA for the CDR3 is TGTGCCAGCAGTGTAGCCGGGACACCAGATACGCAGTATTTT. Translation: CASSVAGTPDTQYF.

The rearrangement links TRBV14 to TRBJ2-7; 8 bases fit TRBD2. CDR1 and CDR2 (germline): SGHDN, FVKESK. The ends lost 0 bases at V and 7 bases at J; junction bases unmatched: 17. The CDR3 is 18 amino acids. The CDR3 sequence: CASSQDQVAGPTSREQYF. Here the CDR3 DNA reads TGTGCCAGCAGCCAAGACCAAGTAGCGGGACCCACTTCGCGGGAGCAGTACTTC.

This clonotype was recorded at least ten times. The CDR3 nucleotides read TGTGCCAGCAGCCAAGAGGGCCATCAGCCCCAGCATTTT. It encodes CASSQEGHQPQHF. The chain is built from TRBV3-1 and TRBJ1-5; D is unclear. Germline lookup yields CDR1 LGHDT and CDR2 YNNKEL (reference sequence). Deletions cut 0 bases from V and 5 bases from J, with 5 bases between. The CDR3 is made up of 13 amino acids.

This clonotype was seen ten or more times. The chain links TRBV12-3 or TRBV12-4 to TRBJ2-7, with 11 bases lining up with TRBD2. V dropped 3 bases and J dropped 1; count of bases not matched to a gene: 8. The CDR3 is 17 residues long. CDR3: CASSFSALAGGSYEQYF. In DNA, the CDR3 is TGTGCCAGCAGTTTCTCCGCATTAGCGGGAGGGTCCTACGAGCAGTACTTC.

Remarks on this clonotype: This could be a read error, since a much larger clone is one nucleotide away. This chain joins TRBV7-2 and TRBJ1-1; possibly TRBD1 for D (5 bases). Germline V gene data show CDR1 as SGHTA and CDR2 as FQGNSA. The CDR3 is made up of 12 amino acids. The CDR3 nucleotides read TGTGCCGGCAGCCCCCAGGGTTTAGGAGCTTTCTTT. It is translated as CAGSPQGLGAFF.

This clonotype was counted at least ten times. The V call is TRBV28, the J call TRBJ1-2; D is perhaps TRBD1 (6 bases). There are 15 residues in the CDR3. The V gene lost 7 bases and the J gene lost 0 bases, with 15 bases spanning the gap. The germline CDR1 and CDR2 sequences are MDHEN and SYDVKM. The CDR3 reads CASTIGGRPNYGYTF. The CDR3 DNA is TGTGCCAGCACCATAGGGGGACGGCCTAACTATGGCTACACCTTC.

This clonotype was seen a few times. This chain connects TRBV19 to TRBJ1-1; TRBD1 is a possible D gene (5 bases). Germline values: CDR1 LNHDA, CDR2 SQIVND (reference sequence). Trimming left V 6 bases short and J 0 bases short, with 14 bases between. This CDR3 spans 15 amino acids. CDR3 loop: CASSLLGGMNTEAFF. CDR3 nucleotides: TGTGCCAGTAGCCTCCTGGGGGGGATGAACACTGAAGCTTTCTTT.

The chain joins TRBV12-3 or TRBV12-4 to TRBJ2-2; D gene unclear. Trimming stripped 6 bases from V and 0 bases from J, with 17 bases between. The CDR3 has 17 amino acids. The CDR3, as DNA: TGTGCCAGCAGCGCTAAACCCGTGGCAGCGAACACCGGGGAGCTGTTTTTT. It yields the protein CASSAKPVAANTGELFF.

The chain links TRBV7-9 to TRBJ2-3; TRBD2 aligns across 8 bases. V lost 5 bases and J lost 2; bases outside the gene matches: 9. Looked up from germline, CDR1 is SEHNR and CDR2 is FQNEAQ (reference sequence). The CDR3 contains 16 residues. The CDR3 loop is CASSQQRGRDTDTQYF. CDR3 DNA: TGTGCCAGCAGCCAACAGCGGGGGAGAGACACAGATACGCAGTATTTT.

The chain combines TRBV19 with TRBJ1-4; no reliable D call. Germline CDR1 LNHDA, CDR2 SQIVND (reference sequence). The CDR3 runs 14 residues. V lost 6 bases to trimming and J lost 3 bases, with 11 bases between them. In nucleotides, the CDR3 is TGTGCCAGTAGGAGGACGGCCCCTAATGAAAAACTGTTTTTT. This encodes CASRRTAPNEKLFF.

The J gene is TRBJ2-1, the V gene TRBV18; the D gene is possibly TRBD1 (6 bases). Germline V gene data show CDR1 as KGHSH and CDR2 as LQKENI. This CDR3 has 14 residues. Trimming stripped 0 bases from V and 7 bases from J, with 10 bases between. As DNA, the CDR3 is TGTGCCAGCTCACCACCCTCTACAGGGAATGAGCAGTTCTTC. Protein sequence: CASSPPSTGNEQFF.

The V call is TRBV30, the J call TRBJ2-2, with 11 bases fitting TRBD1. The CDR3 is 14 amino acids. V was pared by 8 bases and J by 1 base, with 3 bases of the junction left unmatched. The germline CDR1 and CDR2 sequences are GTSNPN and SVGIG (reference sequence). This CDR3 reads CARDRGLNTGELFF. The DNA for the CDR3 is TGTGCCCGGGACAGGGGGTTGAACACCGGGGAGCTGTTTTTT. The whole variable domain, remainder taken from reference TRBV30 and TRBJ2-2, is SQTIHQWPATLVQPVGSPLSLECTVEGTSNPNLYWYRQAAGRGLQLLFYSVGIGQISSEVPQNLSASRPQDRQFILSSKKLLLSDSGFYLCARDRGLNTGELFFGEGSRLTVL.

The chain recombines TRBV9 with TRBJ1-6; 10 positions agree with TRBD1. J lost 7 bases, V lost 3 bases, and 7 bases had no gene match. Germline assignment: CDR1 SGDLS and CDR2 YYNGEE. The CDR3 consists of 16 residues. DNA of the CDR3: TGTGCCAGCAGCGCGGGACAGGGGTTATTAAATTCACCCCTCCACTTT. Translation: CASSAGQGLLNSPLHF.

This clonotype was counted ten times or more. V usage is TRBV7-6 and J usage is TRBJ2-7; no definite D call. The ends were cut back, 5 bases at V and 2 bases at J, with 10 bases in the middle. The CDR3 runs 13 residues. Germline loops: CDR1 SGHVS, CDR2 FNYEAQ. CDR3 sequence (DNA): TGTGCCAGCAGCGGACGGTTCCCCTACGAGCAGTACTTC. Translating it yields CASSGRFPYEQYF. The entire variable domain, with the rest obtained from reference TRBV7-6 and TRBJ2-7, is as follows: GAGVSQSPRYKVTKRGQDVALRCDPISGHVSLYWYRQALGQGPEFLTYFNYEAQQDKSGLPNDRFSAERPEGSISTLTIQRTEQRDSAMYRCASSGRFPYEQYFGPGTRLTVT.

This clonotype was detected only a few times. A much larger clone differs by one base, so this may be a read error. The rearrangement joins TRBV28 to TRBJ2-3; D is possibly TRBD2 (6 bases). The V and J ends lost 11 bases and 2 bases respectively, with 26 bases between them. CDR1 is MDHEN, CDR2 SYDVKM, per germline. The CDR3 is made up of 17 amino acids. CDR3 amino acids: CAGLLAGSGGTTDTQYF. In nucleotides, the CDR3 is TGTGCCGGCCTTCTGGCGGGGAGCGGAGGAACCACAGATACGCAGTATTTT.

Points on this clonotype: It may be a read error: a sequence one base away is much more abundant. V usage is TRBV20-1 and J usage is TRBJ2-5; D unresolved. V was trimmed by 4 bases and J by 7 bases, leaving 7 bases between them. Germline CDR1 is DFQATT and CDR2 is SNEGSKA (reference sequence). The CDR3 is 10 amino acids. This CDR3 is CSAKVGTQYF. As DNA, the CDR3 is TGCAGTGCTAAGGTGGGGACCCAGTACTTC.

The sample holds many counts of this clonotype. V and J are TRBV2 and TRBJ2-1, with D possibly matching TRBD2 (6 bases). Germline V CDR1 and CDR2: SNHLY, FYNNEI. Trimming took off 11 bases at V and 0 bases at J, with 11 bases between the two ends. The CDR3 is 13 amino acids. In DNA, the CDR3 is TGTGCCGCGAGGAGGGGCTCCTACAATGAGCAGTTCTTC. It translates to CAARRGSYNEQFF.

This clonotype was found many times. The rearrangement uses TRBV24-1 and TRBJ2-2; D remains unclear. V lost 6 bases and J lost 5, with 12 bases in between. The CDR3 is 14 amino acids. Per germline, CDR1 KGHDR and CDR2 SFDVKD. The CDR3 sequence: CATSSLLLTGELFF. The CDR3 DNA is TGTGCCACCAGTTCCCTTCTTTTGACCGGGGAGCTGTTTTTT.

This clonotype has at least ten counts. The chain is built from TRBV2 and TRBJ2-3; 8 bases agree with TRBD1. The germline V gene has CDR1 SNHLY and CDR2 FYNNEI. The CDR3 contains 15 residues. Trimming removed 6 bases from V and 5 bases from J; junction bases left unmatched: 10. CDR3 bases: TGTGCCAGCAGAGTTGACAGGGGCGAAGGAGATACGCAGTATTTT. As protein: CASRVDRGEGDTQYF. Supplemented by reference TRBV2 and TRBJ2-3, the full variable domain reads EPEVTQTPSHQVTQMGQEVILRCVPISNHLYFYWYRQILGQKVEFLVSFYNNEISEKSEIFDDQFSVERPDGSNFTLKIRSTKLEDSAMYFCASRVDRGEGDTQYFGPGTRLTVL.

J is TRBJ2-2 and V is TRBV2; the match to TRBD1 covers 9 bases. Germline V lookup: CDR1 SNHLY, CDR2 FYNNEI. The junction had 6 bases not matched to a gene; V was cut back by 2 bases and J by 14 bases. This CDR3 has 13 amino acids. CDR3 sequence reads: CASSEPWGQGLFF. CDR3 coding DNA: TGTGCCAGCAGTGAACCTTGGGGACAGGGTCTGTTTTTT.

At least ten counts were recorded for this clonotype. The chain uses TRBV20-1 and TRBJ2-7; D is undetermined. CDR1 and CDR2 from the germline V gene are DFQATT and SNEGSKA (reference sequence). Trimming stripped 2 bases from V and 3 bases from J, with 14 bases between. There are 14 residues in the CDR3. CDR3 sequence (DNA): TGCAGTGCTAGACCCCGCTGGCCGAACTACGAGCAGTACTTC. Its translation is CSARPRWPNYEQYF.

This clonotype was observed a few times. The chain carries TRBV7-9 and TRBJ1-6; 8 bases match TRBD1. The V segment lost 2 bases and the J segment 7 bases; nucleotides outside the gene matches: 10. The CDR3 runs to 17 residues. Germline CDR1 SEHNR, CDR2 FQNEAQ (reference sequence). CDR3 bases: TGTGCCAGCAGCTTAAATTCCCCGACAGGGGAAAATTCACCCCTCCACTTT. Its translation is CASSLNSPTGENSPLHF.

This clonotype was observed at least ten times. This chain joins TRBV7-9 and TRBJ1-5; D is unclear. The germline V gene has CDR1 SEHNR and CDR2 FQNEAQ (reference sequence). V shed 3 bases and J shed 6 bases, with 9 bases lying between them. The CDR3 sequence is 13 residues long. The CDR3 reads CASSLGGVQPQHF. Written as DNA, the CDR3 is TGTGCCAGCAGCTTGGGTGGCGTTCAGCCCCAGCATTTT.

This clonotype was counted at least ten times. The rearrangement joins TRBV13 to TRBJ2-7; D possibly matches TRBD1 or TRBD2 (5 bases each). V lost 7 bases and J lost 7, with 23 bases in between. This CDR3 has 15 amino acids. The V gene's germline CDR1 is PRHDT and CDR2 FYEKMQ (reference sequence). As DNA, the CDR3 is TGTGCCAGCAAATCCTTGGGGGTGGCCTTTGCGGAGCAGTACTTC. Protein: CASKSLGVAFAEQYF.